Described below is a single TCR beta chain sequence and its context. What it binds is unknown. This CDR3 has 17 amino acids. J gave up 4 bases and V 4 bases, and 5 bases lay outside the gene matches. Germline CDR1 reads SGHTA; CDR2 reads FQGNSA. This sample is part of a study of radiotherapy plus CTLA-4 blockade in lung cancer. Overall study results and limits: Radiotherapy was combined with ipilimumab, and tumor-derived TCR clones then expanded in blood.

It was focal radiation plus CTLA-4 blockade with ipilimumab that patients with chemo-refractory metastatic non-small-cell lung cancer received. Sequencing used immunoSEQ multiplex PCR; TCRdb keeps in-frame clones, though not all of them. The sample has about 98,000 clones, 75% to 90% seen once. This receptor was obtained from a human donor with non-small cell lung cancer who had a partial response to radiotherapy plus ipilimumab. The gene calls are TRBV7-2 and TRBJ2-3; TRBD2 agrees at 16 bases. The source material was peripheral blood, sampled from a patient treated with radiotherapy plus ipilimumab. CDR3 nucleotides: TGTGCCAGCAGCTCGGGACTAGCGGGAGGGCCCGCAGATACGCAGTATTTT. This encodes CASSSGLAGGPADTQYF.